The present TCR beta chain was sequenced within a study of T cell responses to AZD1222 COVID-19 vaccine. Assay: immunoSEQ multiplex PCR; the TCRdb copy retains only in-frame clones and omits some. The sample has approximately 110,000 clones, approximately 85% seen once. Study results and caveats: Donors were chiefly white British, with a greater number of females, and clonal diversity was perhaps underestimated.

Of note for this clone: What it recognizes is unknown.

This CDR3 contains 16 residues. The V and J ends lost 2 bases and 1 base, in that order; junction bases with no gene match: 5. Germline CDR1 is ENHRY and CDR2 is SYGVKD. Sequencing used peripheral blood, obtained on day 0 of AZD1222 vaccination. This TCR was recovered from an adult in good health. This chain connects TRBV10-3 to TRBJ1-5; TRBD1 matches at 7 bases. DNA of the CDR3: TGTGCCATCAGTGAGGACAGGGTCTTAAGCAATCAGCCCCAGCATTTT. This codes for CAISEDRVLSNQPQHF.